The sample holds a few counts of the clone carrying this TCR beta chain. Generated by immunoSEQ multiplex PCR, the TCRdb table keeps only in-frame clones and is missing some. The table has about 42,000 clones, about 88% seen once. This sample is part of a study of blood T cell repertoires in COVID-19. Looking at the study overall: Both acute and convalescent COVID-19 samples were obtained from the United States, Italy and Spain.

Germline CDR1 and CDR2: SGDLS and YYNGEE. The V gene end was trimmed by 3 bases and the J gene end by 7 bases; junction bases not matched to a gene: 1. The CDR3 contains 12 residues. The TCR sequence derives from a human donor in a cohort sampled during active COVID-19. The chain carries TRBV9 and TRBJ2-1; 7 nucleotides align to TRBD2. Sequences were obtained from peripheral blood. CDR3 in amino acids: CASSAGGNEQFF. The DNA for the CDR3 is TGTGCCAGCAGCGCCGGGGGGAATGAGCAGTTCTTC.